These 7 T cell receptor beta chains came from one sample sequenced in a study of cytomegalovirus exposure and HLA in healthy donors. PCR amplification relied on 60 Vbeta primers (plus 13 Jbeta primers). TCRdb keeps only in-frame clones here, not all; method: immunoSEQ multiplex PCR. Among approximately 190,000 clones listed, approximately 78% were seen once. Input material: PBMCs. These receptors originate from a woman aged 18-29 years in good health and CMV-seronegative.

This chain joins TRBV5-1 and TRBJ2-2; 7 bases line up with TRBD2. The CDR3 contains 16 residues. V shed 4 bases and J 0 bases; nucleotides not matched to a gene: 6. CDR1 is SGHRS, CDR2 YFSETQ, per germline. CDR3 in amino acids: CASSPVGGANTGELFF. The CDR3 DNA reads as TGCGCCAGCAGCCCCGTTGGGGGGGCGAACACCGGGGAGCTGTTTTTT. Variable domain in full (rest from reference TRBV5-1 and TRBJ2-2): KAGVTQTPRYLIKTRGQQVTLSCSPISGHRSVSWYQQTPGQGLQFLFEYFSETQRNKGNFPGRFSGRQFSNSRSEMNVSTLELGDSALYLCASSPVGGANTGELFFGEGSRLTVL.

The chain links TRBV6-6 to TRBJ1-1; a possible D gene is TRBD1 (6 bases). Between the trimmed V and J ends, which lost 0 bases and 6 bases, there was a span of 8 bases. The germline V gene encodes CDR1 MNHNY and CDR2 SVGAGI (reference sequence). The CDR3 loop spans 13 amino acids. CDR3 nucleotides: TGTGCCAGCAGTTACTCATCAGGGGCTGAAGCTTTCTTT. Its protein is CASSYSSGAEAFF.

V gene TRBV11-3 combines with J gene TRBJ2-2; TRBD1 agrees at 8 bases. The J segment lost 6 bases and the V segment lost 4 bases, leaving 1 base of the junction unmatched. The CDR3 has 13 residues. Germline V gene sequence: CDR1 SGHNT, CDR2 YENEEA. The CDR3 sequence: CASSSQGAGELFF. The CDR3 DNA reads TGTGCCAGCAGCTCACAGGGGGCCGGGGAGCTGTTTTTT.

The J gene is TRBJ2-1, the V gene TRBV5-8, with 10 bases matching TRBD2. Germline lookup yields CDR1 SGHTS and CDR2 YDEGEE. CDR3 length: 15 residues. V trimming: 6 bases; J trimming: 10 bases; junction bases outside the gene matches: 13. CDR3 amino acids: CASNPGTSAVGEQFF. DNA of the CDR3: TGTGCCAGCAATCCTGGGACTAGCGCCGTGGGCGAGCAGTTCTTC.

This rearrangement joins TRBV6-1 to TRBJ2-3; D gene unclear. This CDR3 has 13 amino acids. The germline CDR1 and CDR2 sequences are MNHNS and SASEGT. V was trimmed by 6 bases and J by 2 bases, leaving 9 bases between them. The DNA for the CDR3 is TGTGCCAGCAGCCGGGTTACCACAGATACGCAGTATTTT. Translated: CASSRVTTDTQYF.

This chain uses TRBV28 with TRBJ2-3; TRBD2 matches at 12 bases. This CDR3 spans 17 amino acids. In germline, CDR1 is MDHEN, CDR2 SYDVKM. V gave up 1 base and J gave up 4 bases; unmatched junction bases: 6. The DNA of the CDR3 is TGTGCCAGCAGTTTATCAGTTGGACTAGCGGGACCAGATACGCAGTATTTT. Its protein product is CASSLSVGLAGPDTQYF.

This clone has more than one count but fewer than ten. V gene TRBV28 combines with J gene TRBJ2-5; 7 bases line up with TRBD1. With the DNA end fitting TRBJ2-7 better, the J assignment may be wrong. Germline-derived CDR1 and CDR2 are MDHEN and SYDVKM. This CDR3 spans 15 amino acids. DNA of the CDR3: TGTGCCAGCAGTTACCTCTCAGGGGGTGGCTACGAGCAGTACTTC. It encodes CASSYLSGGGYEQYF.